These 8 T cell receptor beta chains were all obtained from the same sample, sequenced in a study of T cell responses to AZD1222 COVID-19 vaccine. The repertoire was sequenced with immunoSEQ multiplex PCR; TCRdb's copy has only in-frame clones and lacks some. The sample carries some 89,000 clones, around nine tenths recorded once. The sample in question was peripheral blood, obtained on day 0 of AZD1222 vaccination. These receptors were collected from an adult in good health.

This rearrangement joins TRBV30 to TRBJ1-4; TRBD1 matches 8 bases. The CDR3 runs to 14 residues. With V trimmed by 5 bases and J by 3 bases, 5 bases remained unmatched. Germline CDR1 is GTSNPN and CDR2 is SVGIG (reference sequence). CDR3 protein: CAWGKGQANEKLFF. The CDR3 bases are TGTGCCTGGGGAAAGGGACAGGCTAATGAAAAACTGTTTTTT.

J is TRBJ1-2 and V is TRBV6-5; D unclear. Trimming took 7 bases from V and 6 from J, leaving 9 bases between them. This CDR3 is 11 amino acids long. CDR1 and CDR2 from the germline V gene are MNHEY and SVGAGI. The CDR3 region has the DNA TGTGCCAGCAAGCGTTTACATGGCTACACCTTC. Its protein product is CASKRLHGYTF.

The chain employs TRBV30 and TRBJ1-1; D unresolved. The ends were cut back, 7 bases at V and 0 bases at J, with 12 bases in the middle. Germline assignment: CDR1 GTSNPN and CDR2 SVGIG (reference sequence). The CDR3 runs 13 residues. The DNA of the CDR3 is TGTGCCTTAAAACATGAGATGAACACTGAAGCTTTCTTT. Translation: CALKHEMNTEAFF.

This rearrangement joins TRBV29-1 to TRBJ2-1; D is unclear. This CDR3 spans 12 amino acids. The germline CDR1 and CDR2 sequences are SQVTM and ANQGSEA. V was cut by 5 bases and J by 9 bases, with 14 bases left in between. The CDR3 DNA sequence: TGCAGCGTTTCTCGAACTTGGGGTGAGCAGTTCTTC. Protein product: CSVSRTWGEQFF.

This clone was counted only a few times. This chain links TRBV29-1 with TRBJ1-2; D not resolved. From germline, CDR1 is SQVTM and CDR2 ANQGSEA. This CDR3 contains 16 residues. Trimming cost V 4 bases and J 5 bases, with 23 bases left between them. CDR3: CSVAKGGSQASYGYTF. The CDR3 DNA is TGCAGCGTTGCAAAGGGCGGCTCCCAGGCGTCTTATGGCTACACCTTC.

The chain links TRBV6-5 to TRBJ1-3; unclear D gene. The CDR3 loop spans 14 amino acids. Germline V gene lookup returns CDR1 MNHEY and CDR2 SVGAGI. Trimming cost V 7 bases and J 0 bases, with 10 bases left between them. The DNA of the CDR3 is TGTGCCAGCACAGGCAGGATCTCTGGAAACACCATATATTTT. As protein: CASTGRISGNTIYF.

The chain combines TRBV18 with TRBJ2-7, with D tentatively TRBD2 (5 bases). This CDR3 has 13 amino acids. Germline CDR1 reads KGHSH; CDR2 reads LQKENI. V lost 2 bases and J lost 6, with 11 bases in between. The CDR3, as DNA: TGTGCCAGCTCACCAGGCGGGTTCGCCGAGCAGTACTTC. Its translation is CASSPGGFAEQYF.

The rearrangement uses TRBV30 and TRBJ2-2; 13 bases match TRBD2. Trimming took 1 base from V and 9 from J; bases not matched to a gene: 2. Germline V lookup: CDR1 GTSNPN, CDR2 SVGIG (reference sequence). The CDR3 spans 14 residues. The CDR3, as DNA: TGTGCCTGGAGTGGGACTAGCGGGGGCCGGGAGCTGTTTTTT. Protein: CAWSGTSGGRELFF.